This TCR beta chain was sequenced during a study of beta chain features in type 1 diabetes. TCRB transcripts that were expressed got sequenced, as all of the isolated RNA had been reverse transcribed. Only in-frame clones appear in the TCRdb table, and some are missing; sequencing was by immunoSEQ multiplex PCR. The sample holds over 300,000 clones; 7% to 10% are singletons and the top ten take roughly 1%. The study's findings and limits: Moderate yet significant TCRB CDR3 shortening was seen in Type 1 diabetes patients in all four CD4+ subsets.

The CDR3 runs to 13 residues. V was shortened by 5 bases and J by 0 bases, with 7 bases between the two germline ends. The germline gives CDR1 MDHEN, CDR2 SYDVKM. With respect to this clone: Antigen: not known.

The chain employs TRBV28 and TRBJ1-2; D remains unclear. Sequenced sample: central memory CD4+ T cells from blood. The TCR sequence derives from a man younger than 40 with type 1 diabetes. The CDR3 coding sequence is TGTGCCAGCAGTGCCGGGGCTAACTATGGCTACACCTTC. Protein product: CASSAGANYGYTF.